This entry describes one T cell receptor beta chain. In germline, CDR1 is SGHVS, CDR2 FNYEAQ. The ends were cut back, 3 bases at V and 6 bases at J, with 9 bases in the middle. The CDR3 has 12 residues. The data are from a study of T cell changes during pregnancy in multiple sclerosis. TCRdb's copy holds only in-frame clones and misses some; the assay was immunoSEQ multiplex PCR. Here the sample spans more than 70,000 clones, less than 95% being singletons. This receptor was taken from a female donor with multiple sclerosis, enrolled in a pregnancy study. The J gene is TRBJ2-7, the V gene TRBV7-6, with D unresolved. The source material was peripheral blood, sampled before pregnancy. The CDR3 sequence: CASSFLRGEQYF. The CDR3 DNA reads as TGTGCCAGCAGCTTTTTGAGAGGCGAGCAGTACTTC.